These 6 T cell receptor beta chains share one sample of origin, sequenced in a study of T cell responses to AZD1222 COVID-19 vaccine. TCRdb's table, derived via immunoSEQ multiplex PCR, lists solely in-frame clones and lacks some. The sample records roughly 130,000 clones, just over 85% being singletons. Sequencing used peripheral blood, obtained on day 0 of AZD1222 vaccination. Receptors originate from an adult in good health.

The rearrangement joins TRBV27 to TRBJ1-2; 12 bases map to TRBD1. The CDR3 consists of 15 residues. Germline V gene data show CDR1 as MNHEY and CDR2 as SMNVEV (reference sequence). Trimming removed 5 bases from V and 4 bases from J; junction bases left unmatched: 5. CDR3 sequence reads: CASSTWDRGPYGYTF. For the CDR3, the DNA is TGTGCCAGCAGTACTTGGGACAGGGGGCCCTATGGCTACACCTTC.

The chain recombines TRBV7-2 with TRBJ1-2; 8 positions agree with TRBD1. The CDR3 is 15 amino acids. Per germline, CDR1 SGHTA and CDR2 FQGNSA. Trimming removed 1 base from V and 2 bases from J; junction bases left unmatched: 3. The CDR3 coding sequence is TGTGCCAGCAGCTTAGGAGCAGGGGGCAACTATGGCTACACCTTC. This encodes CASSLGAGGNYGYTF.

This chain connects TRBV28 to TRBJ1-4, with no clear D. The CDR3 has 16 amino acids. V shed 4 bases and J shed 0 bases, with 12 bases lying between them. CDR1 is MDHEN and CDR2 is SYDVKM in the germline V gene. CDR3 nucleotides: TGTGCCAGCAGTTCCCCCAGAGGGCCAACTAATGAAAAACTGTTTTTT. This codes for CASSSPRGPTNEKLFF.

V usage is TRBV7-3 and J usage is TRBJ1-1, with D perhaps TRBD1 (6 bases). Looked up from germline, CDR1 is SGHTA and CDR2 is FQGTGA. V lost 5 bases to trimming and J lost 5 bases, with 12 bases between them. This CDR3 contains 13 residues. The CDR3 here is CASSIQGGTEAFF. CDR3 DNA: TGTGCCAGCAGCATACAGGGAGGGACTGAAGCTTTCTTT.

This clone was seen just once. The V call is TRBV19, the J call TRBJ2-7; no definite D call. V was trimmed by 5 bases and J by 6 bases, leaving 14 bases between them. Germline assignment: CDR1 LNHDA and CDR2 SQIVND (reference sequence). The CDR3 covers 13 residues. The CDR3 nucleotides read TGTGCCAGTAGTTTCCCCGGAACCTCCGAGCAGTACTTC. Its protein product is CASSFPGTSEQYF.

This rearrangement joins TRBV5-1 to TRBJ2-5; D gene unclear. V lost 5 bases, J lost 5 bases, and 13 bases lay in between. The germline CDR1 and CDR2 sequences are SGHRS and YFSETQ. The CDR3 runs 13 residues. CDR3 nucleotide sequence: TGCGCCAGCAGGGTTGAGGTCGGCGAGACCCAGTACTTC. As protein: CASRVEVGETQYF.